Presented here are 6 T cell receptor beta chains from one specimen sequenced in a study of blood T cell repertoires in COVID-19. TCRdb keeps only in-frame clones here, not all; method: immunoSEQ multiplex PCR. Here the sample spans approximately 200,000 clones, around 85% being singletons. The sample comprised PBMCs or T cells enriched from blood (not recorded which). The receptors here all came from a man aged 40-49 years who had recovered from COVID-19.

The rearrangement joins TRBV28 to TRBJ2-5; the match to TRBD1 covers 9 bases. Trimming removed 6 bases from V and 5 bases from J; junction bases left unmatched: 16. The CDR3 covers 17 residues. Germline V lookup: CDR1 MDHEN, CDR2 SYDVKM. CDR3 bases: TGTGCCAGCAGCCTACCCTTCGGACAGGGGTTAGGCGAGACCCAGTACTTC. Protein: CASSLPFGQGLGETQYF.

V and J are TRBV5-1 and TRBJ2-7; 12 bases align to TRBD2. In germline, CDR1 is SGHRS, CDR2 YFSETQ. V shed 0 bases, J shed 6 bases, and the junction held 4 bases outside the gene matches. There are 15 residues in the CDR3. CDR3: CASSLGLAGALEQYF. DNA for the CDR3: TGCGCCAGCAGCTTGGGACTAGCGGGAGCACTCGAGCAGTACTTC.

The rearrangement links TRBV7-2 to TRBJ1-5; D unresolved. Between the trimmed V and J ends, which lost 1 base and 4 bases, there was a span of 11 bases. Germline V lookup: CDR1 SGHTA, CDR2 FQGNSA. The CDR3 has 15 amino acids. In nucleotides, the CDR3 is TGTGCCAGCAGCTTAGTAGCGGGGAATAATCAGCCCCAGCATTTT. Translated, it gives CASSLVAGNNQPQHF. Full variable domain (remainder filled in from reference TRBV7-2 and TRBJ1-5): GAGVSQSPSNKVTEKGKDVELRCDPISGHTALYWYRQSLGQGLEFLIYFQGNSAPDKSGLPSDRFSAERTGGSVSTLTIQRTQQEDSAVYLCASSLVAGNNQPQHFGDGTRLSIL.

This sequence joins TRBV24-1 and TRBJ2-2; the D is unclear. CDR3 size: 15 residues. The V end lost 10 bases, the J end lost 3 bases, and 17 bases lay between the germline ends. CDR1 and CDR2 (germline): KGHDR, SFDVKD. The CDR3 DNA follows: TGTGCCACTTCAACGGCGGCATACGACACCGGGGAGCTGTTTTTT. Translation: CATSTAAYDTGELFF.

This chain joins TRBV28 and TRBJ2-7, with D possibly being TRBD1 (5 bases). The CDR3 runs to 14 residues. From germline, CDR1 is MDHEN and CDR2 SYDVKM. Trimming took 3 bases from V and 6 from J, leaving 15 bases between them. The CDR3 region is CASSLWGRVSEQYF. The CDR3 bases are TGTGCCAGCAGTTTGTGGGGCAGGGTCTCCGAGCAGTACTTC.

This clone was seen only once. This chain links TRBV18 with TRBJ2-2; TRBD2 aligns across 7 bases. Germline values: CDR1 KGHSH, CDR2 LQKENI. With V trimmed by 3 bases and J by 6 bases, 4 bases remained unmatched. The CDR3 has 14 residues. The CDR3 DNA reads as TGTGCCAGCTCACCGGCGGGAGAGGCCGGGGAGCTGTTTTTT. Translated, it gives CASSPAGEAGELFF.